Shown below are 6 T cell receptor beta chains from a single sample sequenced in a study of post-analysis software for immune sequencing data. General study findings and limits: Included in a set of four or five TRBV segments more frequent in patients than controls were TRBV5-6, TRBV5-1 and TRBV20-1.

What these receptors recognize is not known. Each TCR beta cDNA library carried unique molecular identifiers. In TCRdb, the PCR reads were re-called with MiXCR into one record per CDR3 protein. This table holds 450,000 to 700,000 distinct CDR3 sequences, about 40% found once. The sample consisted of blood. The receptors come from a girl between 5 and 17 years old with multiple sclerosis.

The chain employs TRBV20-1 and TRBJ2-3; 9 bases match TRBD2. The CDR3 covers 16 residues. V lost 5 bases to trimming and J lost 1 base; unmatched junction nucleotides: 10. Germline values: CDR1 DFQATT, CDR2 SNEGSKA (reference sequence). The CDR3 nucleotides read TGCAGTGCTCTCCAGCGGGGGGCTAAAGGCACAGATACGCAGTATTTT. Translation gives CSALQRGAKGTDTQYF.

Concerning this clonotype itself: Relative to the germline gene, one junction end is altered; a read error may explain this. The chain has TRBV7-2 and TRBJ2-3; 7 bases match TRBD1. Per germline, CDR1 SGHTA and CDR2 FQGNSA. The CDR3 is 15 amino acids. CDR3 in amino acids: CASSPKTGIADTQYF. In nucleotides, the CDR3 is TGCGCCAGCAGCCCAAAGACAGGGATAGCAGATACGCAGTATTTT.

The J gene is TRBJ2-7, the V gene TRBV27; 8 bases agree with TRBD1. J was trimmed by 5 bases and V by 5 bases; bases with no gene match: 11. This CDR3 is built from 15 residues. Germline assignment: CDR1 MNHEY and CDR2 SMNVEV (reference sequence). The CDR3 here is CASSPTGTGSNEQYF. In nucleotides, the CDR3 is TGTGCCAGCAGTCCCACCGGGACAGGTTCCAACGAGCAGTACTTC.

The rearrangement uses TRBV4-1 and TRBJ1-1; D unresolved. The CDR3 contains 14 residues. CDR1 is MGHRA and CDR2 is YSYEKL in the germline V gene. The V and J ends lost 2 bases and 4 bases respectively, with 11 bases between them. For the CDR3, the DNA is TGCGCCAGCAGCCAACCGCGTAGCTCCACTGAAGCTTTCTTT. Its protein is CASSQPRSSTEAFF.

The chain is built from TRBV4-1 and TRBJ1-1, with 9 positions matching TRBD1. The length of the CDR3 is 16 residues. Germline CDR1 is MGHRA and CDR2 is YSYEKL. The V and J ends lost 8 bases and 2 bases, in that order; junction bases with no gene match: 12. The CDR3 region is CASGLGQGSLNTEAFF. CDR3 nucleotide sequence: TGCGCCAGCGGGTTAGGACAGGGGTCCCTAAACACTGAAGCTTTCTTT.

The chain recombines TRBV29-1 with TRBJ1-3; 7 bases agree with TRBD1. The germline V gene encodes CDR1 SQVTM and CDR2 ANQGSEA. J lost 2 bases, V lost 1 base, and 5 bases had no gene match. CDR3 length: 15 amino acids. Written as DNA, the CDR3 is TGCAGCGTTGAAGCAGAGGGGGCAGCTGGAAACACCATATATTTT. It codes for CSVEAEGAAGNTIYF.